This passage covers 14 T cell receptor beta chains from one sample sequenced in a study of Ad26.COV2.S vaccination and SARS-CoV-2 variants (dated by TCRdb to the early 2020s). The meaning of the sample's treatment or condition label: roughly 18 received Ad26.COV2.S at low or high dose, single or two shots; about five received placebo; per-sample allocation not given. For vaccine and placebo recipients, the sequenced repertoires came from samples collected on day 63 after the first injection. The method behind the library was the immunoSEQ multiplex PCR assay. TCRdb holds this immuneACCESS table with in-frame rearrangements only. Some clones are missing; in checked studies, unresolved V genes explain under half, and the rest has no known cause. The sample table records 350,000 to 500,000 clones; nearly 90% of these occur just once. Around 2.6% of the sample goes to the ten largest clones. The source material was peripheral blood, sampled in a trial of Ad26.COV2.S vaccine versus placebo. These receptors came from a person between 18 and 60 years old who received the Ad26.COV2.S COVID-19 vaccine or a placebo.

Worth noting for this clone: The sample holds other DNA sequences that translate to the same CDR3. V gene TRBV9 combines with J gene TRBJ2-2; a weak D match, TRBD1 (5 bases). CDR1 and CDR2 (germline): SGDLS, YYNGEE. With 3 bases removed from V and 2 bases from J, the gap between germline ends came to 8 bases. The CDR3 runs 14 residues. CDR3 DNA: TGTGCCAGCAGCGCCAGGGCCAACACCGGGGAGCTGTTTTTT. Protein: CASSARANTGELFF.

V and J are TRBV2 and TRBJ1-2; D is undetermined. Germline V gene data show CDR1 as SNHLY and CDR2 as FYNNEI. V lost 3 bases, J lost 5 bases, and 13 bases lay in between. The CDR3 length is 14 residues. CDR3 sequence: CASSDQWSVYGYTF. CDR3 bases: TGTGCCAGCAGTGATCAGTGGTCGGTATATGGCTACACCTTC.

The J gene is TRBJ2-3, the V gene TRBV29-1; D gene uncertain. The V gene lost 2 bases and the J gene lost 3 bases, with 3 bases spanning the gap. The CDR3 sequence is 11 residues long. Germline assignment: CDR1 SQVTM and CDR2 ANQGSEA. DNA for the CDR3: TGCAGCGTTGAACTGACAGATACGCAGTATTTT. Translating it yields CSVELTDTQYF.

CDR3 sequence (DNA): TGTGCCAGCAGCTTATGGCGGCCTAGCACAGATACGCAGTATTTT. Amino acid sequence: CASSLWRPSTDTQYF. The rearrangement links TRBV7-2 to TRBJ2-3; D uncertain. Trimming pared 2 bases from V and 0 bases from J, leaving 9 bases between. The length of the CDR3 is 15 residues. Germline lookup yields CDR1 SGHTA and CDR2 FQGNSA. Filled out from reference TRBV7-2 and TRBJ2-3, the complete variable domain reads GAGVSQSPSNKVTEKGKDVELRCDPISGHTALYWYRQSLGQGLEFLIYFQGNSAPDKSGLPSDRFSAERTGGSVSTLTIQRTQQEDSAVYLCASSLWRPSTDTQYFGPGTRLTVL.

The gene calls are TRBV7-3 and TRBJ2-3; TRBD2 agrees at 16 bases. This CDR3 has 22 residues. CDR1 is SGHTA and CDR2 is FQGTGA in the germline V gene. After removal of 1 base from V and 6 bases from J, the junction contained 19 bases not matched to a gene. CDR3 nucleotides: TGTGCCAGCAGCTTAATAGTTGGGACTAGCGGGGGGGTACCCCACCCCTCCGATACGCAGTATTTT. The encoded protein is CASSLIVGTSGGVPHPSDTQYF.

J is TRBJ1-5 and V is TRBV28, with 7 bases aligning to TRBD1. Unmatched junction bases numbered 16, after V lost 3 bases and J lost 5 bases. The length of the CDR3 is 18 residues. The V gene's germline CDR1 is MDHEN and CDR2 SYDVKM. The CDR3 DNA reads TGTGCCAGCAGTTTTCGGCCCTCAGGAGCAGGGGGTTATCAGCCCCAGCATTTT. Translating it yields CASSFRPSGAGGYQPQHF.

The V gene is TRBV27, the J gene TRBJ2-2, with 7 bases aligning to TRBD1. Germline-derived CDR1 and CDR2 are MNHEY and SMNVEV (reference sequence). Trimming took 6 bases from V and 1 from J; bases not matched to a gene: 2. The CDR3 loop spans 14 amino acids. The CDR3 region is CASRGTENTGELFF. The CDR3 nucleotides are TGTGCCAGCAGGGGGACAGAGAACACCGGGGAGCTGTTTTTT.

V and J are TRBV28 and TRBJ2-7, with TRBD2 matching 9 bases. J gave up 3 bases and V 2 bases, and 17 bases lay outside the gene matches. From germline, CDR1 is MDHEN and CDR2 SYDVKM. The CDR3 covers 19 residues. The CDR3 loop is CASSLGLAGKGVTVYEQYF. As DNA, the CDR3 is TGTGCCAGCAGTTTAGGGCTAGCGGGGAAAGGGGTTACGGTCTACGAGCAGTACTTC.

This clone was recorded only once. The CDR3 DNA sequence: TGTGCCAGCTCAAGGAGGCGGGACAGGTCGGCAAGCAATCAGCCCCAGCATTTT. The encoded protein is CASSRRRDRSASNQPQHF. The V call is TRBV18, the J call TRBJ1-5; TRBD1 matches at 8 bases. This CDR3 has 18 residues. Germline V gives CDR1 KGHSH, CDR2 LQKENI. Germline trimming cut 5 bases from V and 1 base from J; bases unmatched to any gene: 13.

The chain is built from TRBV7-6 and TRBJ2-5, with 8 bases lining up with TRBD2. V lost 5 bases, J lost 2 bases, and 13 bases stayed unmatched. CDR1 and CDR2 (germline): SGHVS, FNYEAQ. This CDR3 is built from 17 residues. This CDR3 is CASSPIGSSGSQETQYF. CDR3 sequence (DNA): TGTGCCAGCAGCCCTATCGGATCTAGCGGGTCACAAGAGACCCAGTACTTC. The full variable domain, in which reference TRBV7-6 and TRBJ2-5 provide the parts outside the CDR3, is GAGVSQSPRYKVTKRGQDVALRCDPISGHVSLYWYRQALGQGPEFLTYFNYEAQQDKSGLPNDRFSAERPEGSISTLTIQRTEQRDSAMYRCASSPIGSSGSQETQYFGPGTRLLVL.

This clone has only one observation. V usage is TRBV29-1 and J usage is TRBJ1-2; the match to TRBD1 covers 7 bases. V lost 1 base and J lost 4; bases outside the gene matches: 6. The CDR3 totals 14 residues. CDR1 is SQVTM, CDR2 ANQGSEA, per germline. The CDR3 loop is CSVEATGPVYGYTF. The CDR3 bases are TGCAGCGTTGAAGCGACAGGGCCGGTCTATGGCTACACCTTC.

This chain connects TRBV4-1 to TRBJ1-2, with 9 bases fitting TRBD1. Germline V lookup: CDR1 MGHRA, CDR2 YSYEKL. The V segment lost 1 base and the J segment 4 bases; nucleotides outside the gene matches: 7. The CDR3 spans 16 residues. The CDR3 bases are TGCGCCAGCAGCCAAGTCGTCAAGACAGGGGGCTATGGCTACACCTTC. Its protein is CASSQVVKTGGYGYTF.

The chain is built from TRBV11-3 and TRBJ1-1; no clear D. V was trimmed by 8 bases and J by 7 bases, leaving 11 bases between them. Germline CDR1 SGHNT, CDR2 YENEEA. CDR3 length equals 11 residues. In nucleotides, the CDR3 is TGTGCCAGCCTTAAAGGGAGTGAAGCTTTCTTT. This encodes CASLKGSEAFF.

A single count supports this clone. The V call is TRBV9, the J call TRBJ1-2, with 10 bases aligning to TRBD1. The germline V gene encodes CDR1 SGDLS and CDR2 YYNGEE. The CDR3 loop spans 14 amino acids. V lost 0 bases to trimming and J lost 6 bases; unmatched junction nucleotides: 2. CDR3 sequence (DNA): TGTGCCAGCAGCGTAGTTGGGACAGGGGATGGCTACACCTTC. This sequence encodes CASSVVGTGDGYTF.